The 20 T cell receptor beta chains below all came from one sample that was sequenced in a study of shared clonotypes between healthy human individuals. Sequencing was performed with immunoSEQ multiplex PCR; in TCRdb, only in-frame clones are kept and a portion is missing. The repertoire holds roughly 2.4 million clones, with approximately 94% as singletons. The sequenced material came from naive CD4+ T cells sorted from blood. The subset is: CD45RA+ positively selected. These TCRs come from a man aged 18 to 30 in good health.

The genes are TRBV30 and TRBJ2-3; no clear D gene. Germline CDR1 and CDR2: GTSNPN and SVGIG (reference sequence). The length of the CDR3 is 13 residues. The V end lost 1 base, the J end lost 4 bases, and 9 bases lay between the germline ends. CDR3 bases: TGTGCCTGGAGTGATGGTACGCCAGATACGCAGTATTTT. Translating it yields CAWSDGTPDTQYF.

The chain joins TRBV5-1 to TRBJ1-2, with D perhaps TRBD1 (5 bases). The V and J ends lost 4 bases and 4 bases respectively, with 11 bases between them. Germline V gene sequence: CDR1 SGHRS, CDR2 YFSETQ. CDR3 length: 13 amino acids. CDR3 loop: CASSQGGIYGYTF. For the CDR3, the DNA is TGCGCCAGCAGCCAGGGCGGGATCTATGGCTACACCTTC.

This chain's CDR3 is CASSVGQIANYGYTF. The DNA for the CDR3 is TGTGCCAGCAGCGTAGGACAGATCGCTAACTATGGCTACACCTTC. V usage is TRBV9 and J usage is TRBJ1-2, with D maybe TRBD1 (5 bases). Germline lookup yields CDR1 SGDLS and CDR2 YYNGEE. This CDR3 contains 15 residues. With 0 bases removed from V and 0 bases from J, the gap between germline ends came to 9 bases.

V gene TRBV6-1 combines with J gene TRBJ1-6, with D possibly TRBD1 on 6 matching bases. The CDR3 length is 15 residues. Germline V gene sequence: CDR1 MNHNS, CDR2 SASEGT. Trimming shortened V by 3 bases and J by 8 bases, and 14 bases separated the two germline ends. The CDR3 DNA is TGTGCCAGCAGTGATCTACAGGGAGAGCATTCACCCCTCCACTTT. Amino acid sequence: CASSDLQGEHSPLHF.

This clone came up a few times. V usage is TRBV6-1 and J usage is TRBJ1-1; TRBD1 matches at 7 bases. V shed 6 bases and J 9 bases; nucleotides not matched to a gene: 10. The germline V gene encodes CDR1 MNHNS and CDR2 SASEGT. This CDR3 has 13 residues. The CDR3 is CASRRGVDRKAFF. In nucleotides, the CDR3 is TGTGCCAGCAGGAGGGGGGTGGACAGGAAAGCTTTCTTT.

A word on this clone: Distinct nucleotide sequences in the sample also encode this CDR3. The chain joins TRBV7-2 to TRBJ1-5; 10 positions agree with TRBD1. The CDR3 has 14 residues. With V trimmed by 5 bases and J by 6 bases, 4 bases remained unmatched. Per the germline V gene, CDR1 is SGHTA and CDR2 is FQGNSA. CDR3 region: CASSPRTGGQPQHF. The CDR3 DNA is TGTGCCAGCAGCCCCCGGACAGGGGGTCAGCCCCAGCATTTT.

The J gene is TRBJ1-4, the V gene TRBV7-9; weak D call: TRBD1 (5 bases). V was clipped by 7 bases and J by 7 bases, with 16 bases between them. Germline values: CDR1 SEHNR, CDR2 FQNEAQ (reference sequence). The CDR3 sequence is 14 residues long. In DNA form, the CDR3 reads TGTGCCAGCACTGGGGGAACAGATGCTGAAAAACTGTTTTTT. It yields the protein CASTGGTDAEKLFF.

The chain uses TRBV6-5 and TRBJ2-5; 8 bases agree with TRBD2. With V trimmed by 7 bases and J by 5 bases, 6 bases remained unmatched. Germline-derived CDR1 and CDR2 are MNHEY and SVGAGI. The CDR3 is 13 amino acids. The CDR3: CASKVAGRETQYF. Here the CDR3 DNA reads TGTGCCAGCAAAGTAGCGGGAAGGGAGACCCAGTACTTC.

This clone appeared a single time. The chain employs TRBV5-5 and TRBJ2-7; 9 nucleotides agree with TRBD1. The V and J ends lost 3 bases and 2 bases, in that order; junction bases with no gene match: 9. Germline V lookup: CDR1 SGHKS, CDR2 YYEKEE (reference sequence). There are 16 residues in the CDR3. The CDR3 here is CASSSTGGNGAYEQYF. The CDR3 coding sequence is TGTGCCAGCAGCTCTACAGGGGGCAATGGGGCCTACGAGCAGTACTTC.

The chain has TRBV6-5 and TRBJ1-6, with 8 bases identical to TRBD1. V trimming: 0 bases; J trimming: 10 bases; junction bases outside the gene matches: 5. The CDR3 consists of 15 residues. Germline V gene lookup returns CDR1 MNHEY and CDR2 SVGAGI. The CDR3 protein is CASSYSQGARSPLHF. In DNA form, the CDR3 reads TGTGCCAGCAGTTACTCGCAGGGGGCCAGATCACCCCTCCACTTT.

This chain joins TRBV6-5 and TRBJ2-7; TRBD1 agrees at 10 bases. Germline V gives CDR1 MNHEY, CDR2 SVGAGI. The J segment lost 7 bases and the V segment lost 8 bases, leaving 11 bases of the junction unmatched. The CDR3 is made up of 14 amino acids. CDR3 region: CASRRDRGLGEQYF. CDR3 bases: TGTGCCAGCCGCCGGGACAGGGGACTAGGGGAGCAGTACTTC.

The chain uses TRBV6-6 and TRBJ2-7, with TRBD1 matching over 8 bases. From germline, CDR1 is MNHNY and CDR2 SVGAGI (reference sequence). V shed 5 bases, J shed 0 bases, and the junction held 3 bases outside the gene matches. This CDR3 spans 14 amino acids. The CDR3 DNA follows: TGTGCCAGCAGTCCGACAGGGGTCTCCTACGAGCAGTACTTC. Translated: CASSPTGVSYEQYF.

The chain has TRBV11-2 and TRBJ2-2; no definite D call. The germline V gene encodes CDR1 SGHAT and CDR2 FQNNGV. This CDR3 is built from 15 residues. Trimming took 1 base from V and 2 from J, leaving 8 bases between them. The CDR3 sequence: CASSLGRVNTGELFF. The CDR3 DNA is TGTGCCAGCAGCTTAGGCCGGGTCAACACCGGGGAGCTGTTTTTT.

The chain is built from TRBV6-6 and TRBJ1-6; D possibly corresponds to TRBD1 (5 bases). This CDR3 comprises 14 residues. V was cut by 5 bases and J by 6 bases, with 11 bases left in between. Germline values: CDR1 MNHNY, CDR2 SVGAGI (reference sequence). CDR3 amino acids: CASSPGPINSPLHF. In nucleotides, the CDR3 is TGTGCCAGCAGTCCGGGACCGATTAATTCACCCCTCCACTTT.

Remarks on this clone: The sample carries other DNA sequences with the same CDR3. The chain carries TRBV11-3 and TRBJ2-3; D could derive from TRBD1 or TRBD2 (5 bases each). This CDR3 is built from 15 residues. Germline CDR1 is SGHNT and CDR2 is YENEEA. Deletions cut 1 base from V and 1 base from J, with 9 bases between. Here the CDR3 DNA reads TGTGCCAGCAGCTTAGGGGGGAGAGGCACAGATACGCAGTATTTT. Translated, it gives CASSLGGRGTDTQYF.

Concerning this clone: Additional DNA sequences in this sample encode the identical CDR3. This chain links TRBV7-3 with TRBJ2-3; 7 nucleotides match TRBD1. The CDR3 extends over 13 amino acids. Losses at the gene ends were 2 bases for V and 4 bases for J; bases not matched to a gene: 0. Germline CDR1 is SGHTA and CDR2 is FQGTGA. The CDR3 region has the DNA TGTGCCAGCAGCTTACAGGGGGCAGATACGCAGTATTTT. Its translation: CASSLQGADTQYF. The full variable domain, rest sourced from reference TRBV7-3 and TRBJ2-3, is GAGVSQTPSNKVTEKGKYVELRCDPISGHTALYWYRQSLGQGPEFLIYFQGTGAADDSGLPNDRFFAVRPEGSVSTLKIQRTERGDSAVYLCASSLQGADTQYFGPGTRLTVL.

This clone was seen once. The genes are TRBV9 and TRBJ2-2; no firm D call. The CDR3 extends over 14 amino acids. Germline V gene sequence: CDR1 SGDLS, CDR2 YYNGEE. Trimming stripped 7 bases from V and 4 bases from J, with 14 bases between. CDR3 DNA: TGTGCCAGCGGGCTCCGAGCGACCACCGGGGAGCTGTTTTTT. It codes for CASGLRATTGELFF. Full variable domain (outside the CDR3, taken from reference TRBV9 and TRBJ2-2): DSGVTQTPKHLITATGQRVTLRCSPRSGDLSVYWYQQSLDQGLQFLIQYYNGEERAKGNILERFSAQQFPDLHSELNLSSLELGDSALYFCASGLRATTGELFFGEGSRLTVL.

This chain connects TRBV28 to TRBJ2-7; D is ambiguous. The germline CDR1 and CDR2 sequences are MDHEN and SYDVKM. The CDR3 spans 15 residues. The V and J ends lost 2 bases and 0 bases respectively, with 11 bases between them. This CDR3 is CASSLPGGSSYEQYF. The CDR3 nucleotides are TGTGCCAGCAGTTTACCGGGCGGTAGCTCCTACGAGCAGTACTTC.

The chain recombines TRBV15 with TRBJ2-7, with 7 bases that match TRBD1. The CDR3 totals 15 residues. From germline, CDR1 is LNHNV and CDR2 YYDKDF (reference sequence). V shed 4 bases and J 6 bases; nucleotides not matched to a gene: 12. This CDR3 reads CATSNNSPGGGEQYF. CDR3 bases: TGTGCCACCAGCAACAACTCACCAGGGGGTGGCGAGCAGTACTTC. The full variable domain, in which reference TRBV15 and TRBJ2-7 provide the parts outside the CDR3, is DAMVIQNPRYQVTQFGKPVTLSCSQTLNHNVMYWYQQKSSQAPKLLFHYYDKDFNNEADTPDNFQSRRPNTSFCFLDIRSPGLGDTAMYLCATSNNSPGGGEQYFGPGTRLTVT.

This clone was seen once. The chain joins TRBV6-6 to TRBJ1-2; tentative D call: TRBD1 (5 bases). The CDR3 loop spans 16 amino acids. V was shortened by 0 bases and J by 4 bases, with 15 bases between the two germline ends. Germline-derived CDR1 and CDR2 are MNHNY and SVGAGI (reference sequence). The CDR3 coding sequence is TGTGCCAGCAGTTACTCTTCGGGACCCAAGGGCTATGGCTACACCTTC. Translating gives CASSYSSGPKGYGYTF.